These 21 T cell receptor beta chains share one sample of origin, sequenced in a study of blood T cell repertoires in COVID-19. The assay was immunoSEQ multiplex PCR, and TCRdb's table has in-frame clones only and misses some. The sample has 200,000 to 250,000 clones; about 86% are singletons. Sequencing used peripheral blood. The receptors stem from a woman between 45 and 65 years old with COVID-19, enrolled during active disease.

The rearrangement links TRBV19 to TRBJ1-1; tentatively, D is TRBD1 (5 bases). The V gene's germline CDR1 is LNHDA and CDR2 SQIVND (reference sequence). Deletions cut 1 base from V and 9 bases from J, with 12 bases between. The CDR3 loop spans 13 amino acids. The CDR3 reads CASSIVPGPQAFF. DNA of the CDR3: TGTGCCAGTAGTATAGTTCCAGGGCCCCAAGCTTTCTTT.

In nucleotides, the CDR3 is TGTGCCAGCAGCTTGAAGGGGGGGCGGATTAGGGCCAACACCATATATTTT. This translates into CASSLKGGRIRANTIYF. The chain combines TRBV5-8 with TRBJ1-3; D may be TRBD1 (6 bases). CDR1 and CDR2 from the germline V gene are SGHTS and YDEGEE. V was cut by 1 base and J by 7 bases, with 21 bases left in between. This CDR3 has 17 amino acids.

V is TRBV19 and J is TRBJ2-7; D possibly corresponds to TRBD2 (6 bases). Per germline, CDR1 LNHDA and CDR2 SQIVND (reference sequence). V was clipped by 3 bases and J by 4 bases, with 13 bases between them. CDR3 size: 14 residues. The CDR3 nucleotides are TGTGCCAGTAGTATGACTGCGACTAGTTACGAGCAGTACGTC. Translating gives CASSMTATSYEQYV.

The rearrangement joins TRBV5-6 to TRBJ1-1; D is ambiguous. The length of the CDR3 is 14 residues. Germline V gene sequence: CDR1 SGHDT, CDR2 YYEEEE. Between the trimmed V and J ends, which lost 4 bases and 0 bases, there was a span of 10 bases. This CDR3 is CASSRIGVNTEAFF. CDR3 nucleotides: TGTGCCAGCAGCCGAATCGGGGTGAACACTGAAGCTTTCTTT.

J is TRBJ2-2 and V is TRBV2; D unclear. CDR1 and CDR2 (germline): SNHLY, FYNNEI. Trimming stripped 6 bases from V and 6 bases from J, with 5 bases between. The CDR3 is made up of 11 amino acids. DNA of the CDR3: TGTGCCAGCAGCTTCGCCGGGGAGCTGTTTTTT. Translating it yields CASSFAGELFF.

The genes are TRBV7-9 and TRBJ2-1; 7 bases agree with TRBD1. From germline, CDR1 is SEHNR and CDR2 FQNEAQ (reference sequence). The CDR3 extends over 17 amino acids. V lost 6 bases, J lost 7 bases, and 18 bases stayed unmatched. Here the CDR3 reads CASSPTLPGTALNEQFF. CDR3 sequence (DNA): TGTGCCAGCAGTCCCACCCTACCCGGGACAGCCTTGAATGAGCAGTTCTTC.

V usage is TRBV11-2 and J usage is TRBJ1-5; D is possibly TRBD1 (5 bases). Trimming removed 1 base at V and 5 bases at J, with 18 bases between. This CDR3 spans 17 amino acids. Germline CDR1 reads SGHAT; CDR2 reads FQNNGV. The chain's CDR3 is CASSLGPDTLLDQPQHF. CDR3 sequence (DNA): TGTGCCAGCAGCTTAGGCCCGGACACTCTACTCGATCAGCCCCAGCATTTT. The whole variable domain, remainder taken from reference TRBV11-2 and TRBJ1-5, is EAGVAQSPRYKIIEKRQSVAFWCNPISGHATLYWYQQILGQGPKLLIQFQNNGVVDDSQLPKDRFSAERLKGVDSTLKIQPAKLEDSAVYLCASSLGPDTLLDQPQHFGDGTRLSIL.

The gene calls are TRBV24-1 and TRBJ2-5, with 11 bases fitting TRBD2. V lost 3 bases to trimming and J lost 5 bases; unmatched junction nucleotides: 7. Germline CDR1 reads KGHDR; CDR2 reads SFDVKD. The CDR3 loop spans 16 amino acids. CDR3 DNA sequence: TGTGCCACCAGTGATCCTCGTCGGACTAGCGGGGAGACCCAGTACTTC. As protein: CATSDPRRTSGETQYF.

This chain uses TRBV5-4 with TRBJ2-1, with TRBD1 as a possible D gene (6 bases). V was clipped by 4 bases and J by 10 bases, with 21 bases between them. Germline V gene lookup returns CDR1 SGHNT and CDR2 YYREEE (reference sequence). This CDR3 spans 15 amino acids. CDR3 residues: CASSPGSDRMREQFF. CDR3 bases: TGTGCCAGCAGCCCGGGGTCTGACAGGATGAGGGAGCAGTTCTTC.

The chain employs TRBV12-3 or TRBV12-4 and TRBJ2-7, with 10 bases lining up with TRBD1. The CDR3 has 13 amino acids. J gave up 5 bases and V 5 bases, and 3 bases lay outside the gene matches. The CDR3 sequence is CASSRTGGDEQYF. CDR3 nucleotide sequence: TGTGCCAGCAGTCGGACAGGGGGTGACGAGCAGTACTTC.

The chain has TRBV5-1 and TRBJ1-4; no clear D. V was cut by 5 bases and J by 4 bases, with 12 bases left in between. Germline CDR1 SGHRS, CDR2 YFSETQ. The CDR3 is made up of 14 amino acids. For the CDR3, the DNA is TGCGCCAGCAGTGTAAGCCGGGGTAATGAAAAACTGTTTTTT. It encodes CASSVSRGNEKLFF.

The chain employs TRBV3-1 (or the pseudogene TRBV3-2) and TRBJ2-7; 9 bases are shared with TRBD1. Per the germline V gene, CDR1 is LGHDT and CDR2 is YNNKEL (reference sequence). This CDR3 contains 20 residues. Unmatched junction bases numbered 16, after V lost 0 bases and J lost 1 base. This CDR3 reads CASSQEISRDRAQMSYEQYF. CDR3 bases: TGTGCCAGCAGCCAAGAAATTAGCCGGGACAGGGCGCAAATGTCCTACGAGCAGTACTTC.

The chain has TRBV15 and TRBJ2-5; no clear D gene. This CDR3 region has 16 residues. V was clipped by 0 bases and J by 0 bases, with 11 bases between them. Germline V lookup: CDR1 LNHNV, CDR2 YYDKDF (reference sequence). The CDR3 DNA reads as TGTGCCACCAGCAGAGATCAGGCAACGTACCAAGAGACCCAGTACTTC. This encodes CATSRDQATYQETQYF.

This chain links TRBV6-6 with TRBJ1-5; D call uncertain. The CDR3 loop spans 14 amino acids. V shed 6 bases and J shed 4 bases, with 13 bases lying between them. Germline lookup yields CDR1 MNHNY and CDR2 SVGAGI (reference sequence). The CDR3 region is CASSPPEVNQPQHF. As DNA, the CDR3 is TGTGCCAGCAGCCCCCCCGAGGTTAATCAGCCCCAGCATTTT.

The V call is TRBV19, the J call TRBJ2-1; 9 bases match TRBD1. V lost 8 bases to trimming and J lost 4 bases; unmatched junction nucleotides: 6. The CDR3 runs 14 residues. Germline values: CDR1 LNHDA, CDR2 SQIVND (reference sequence). DNA of the CDR3: TGTGCCAGTGCTGGGGACAGGGTGTACAATGAGCAGTTCTTC. Amino acid sequence: CASAGDRVYNEQFF.

The chain uses TRBV14 and TRBJ1-4, with D uncertain. Germline CDR1 reads SGHDN; CDR2 reads FVKESK. The V gene lost 4 bases and the J gene lost 8 bases, with 8 bases spanning the gap. CDR3 size: 12 residues. The CDR3 spells CASSLLREKLFF. CDR3 nucleotide sequence: TGTGCCAGCAGCCTCCTTAGAGAAAAACTGTTTTTT.

This chain joins TRBV5-6 and TRBJ2-1; D is perhaps TRBD2 (5 bases). The CDR3 spans 13 residues. Germline V lookup: CDR1 SGHDT, CDR2 YYEEEE. Trimming stripped 2 bases from V and 10 bases from J, with 13 bases between. For the CDR3, the DNA is TGTGCCAGCAGCTTCGGGCCCTCGGGAGAGCAGTTCTTC. Its translation: CASSFGPSGEQFF.

The chain joins TRBV6-6 to TRBJ2-1; D may be TRBD2 (6 bases). V was trimmed by 6 bases and J by 3 bases, leaving 18 bases between them. CDR1 MNHNY and CDR2 SVGAGI come from the germline V gene (reference sequence). The CDR3 spans 16 residues. In DNA, the CDR3 is TGTGCCAGCAGCTTCCCCTGGACTAAACACTACAATGAGCAGTTCTTC. This codes for CASSFPWTKHYNEQFF.

The genes are TRBV7-8 and TRBJ1-2, with D unclear. The CDR3 runs 14 residues. The V and J ends lost 5 bases and 8 bases respectively, with 18 bases between them. The germline CDR1 and CDR2 sequences are SGHVS and FQNEAQ. The CDR3 bases are TGTGCCAGCAGCAACTCGGAGCCCTTCGGGGGCTACACCTTC. It is translated as CASSNSEPFGGYTF.

The V gene is TRBV4-1, the J gene TRBJ1-5, with a possible D match to TRBD1 (6 bases). This CDR3 is 18 amino acids long. The V gene's germline CDR1 is MGHRA and CDR2 YSYEKL. The ends were cut back, 0 bases at V and 5 bases at J, with 20 bases in the middle. CDR3 sequence (DNA): TGCGCCAGCAGCCAAGAGGGTCGGGGAGCAGGGGAACATCAGCCCCAGCATTTT. The encoded protein is CASSQEGRGAGEHQPQHF.

This clone was counted ten times or more. The chain recombines TRBV30 with TRBJ1-1, with D uncertain. This CDR3 comprises 14 residues. Trimming took off 4 bases at V and 1 base at J, with 13 bases between the two ends. Germline V gives CDR1 GTSNPN, CDR2 SVGIG (reference sequence). DNA of the CDR3: TGTGCCTGGATCCCTATTGGGCGGAACACTGAAGCTTTCTTT. This codes for CAWIPIGRNTEAFF.